Presented here are 12 T cell receptor beta chains from one specimen sequenced in a study of CD8+CD57+ T cells in acquired aplastic anemia. TCR beta VDJ and CDR3 profiles were obtained from a genomic DNA template. MiXCR was run by TCRdb on the reads, yielding one entry per CDR3 protein. Of around 190,000 distinct CDR3 sequences listed, 61% are singletons. The sequenced material came from sorted CD4+, CD8+, or CD8+CD57+ T cells (not recorded which) from PBMCs. The receptors come from a human donor in good health.

The chain combines TRBV15 with TRBJ1-4; 12 bases match TRBD1. Germline V gene sequence: CDR1 LNHNV, CDR2 YYDKDF (reference sequence). This CDR3 is built from 16 residues. Trimming cost V 5 bases and J 7 bases; bases outside gene matches: 8. Written as DNA, the CDR3 is TGTGCCACCAGCGTCGAGGGACAGGGGGCAAGTGAAAAACTGTTTTTT. Its protein product is CATSVEGQGASEKLFF.

Comment on this clonotype: The junction departs from the called germline gene at one end, perhaps through a read error. The V call is TRBV20-1, the J call TRBJ2-5; D possibly corresponds to TRBD1 (6 bases). The tail of the sequence fits TRBJ2-7 better, so the J call may be wrong. Germline V lookup: CDR1 DFQATT, CDR2 SNEGSKA (reference sequence). The CDR3 covers 14 residues. CDR3 in DNA: TGTAGTGCCACAGACCTCAGGGGAACCTACGAGCAGTACTTC. The encoded protein is CSATDLRGTYEQYF.

The V gene is TRBV6-6, the J gene TRBJ1-5; D not certain. Per the germline V gene, CDR1 is MNHNY and CDR2 is SVGAGI (reference sequence). The CDR3 length is 14 residues. With 6 bases removed from V and 1 base from J, the gap between germline ends came to 10 bases. CDR3 sequence: CASRVGSSNQPQHF. CDR3 DNA sequence: TGTGCCAGCAGAGTTGGGTCCAGCAATCAGCCCCAGCATTTT.

This clonotype occurred many times. The rearrangement uses TRBV5-1 and TRBJ1-1; D not certain. This CDR3 spans 13 amino acids. The germline gives CDR1 SGHRS, CDR2 YFSETQ. V lost 2 bases and J lost 0, with 5 bases in between. The DNA of the CDR3 is TGCGCCAGCAGCTTTGAGATGAACACTGAAGCTTTCTTT. Translated, it gives CASSFEMNTEAFF.

The genes are TRBV15 and TRBJ2-7; D possibly corresponds to TRBD1 (5 bases). The germline V gene has CDR1 LNHNV and CDR2 YYDKDF (reference sequence). The CDR3 length is 13 residues. V shed 1 base and J shed 3 bases, with 7 bases lying between them. This CDR3 is CATSRGQIYEQYF. The CDR3 DNA is TGTGCCACCAGCAGAGGACAGATCTACGAGCAGTACTTC.

The table lists this clonotype with many counts. The chain uses TRBV20-1 and TRBJ1-1; no definite D call. Germline V gene data show CDR1 as DFQATT and CDR2 as SNEGSKA (reference sequence). This CDR3 is built from 13 residues. V lost 3 bases and J 8 bases, leaving 16 bases between the germline ends. CDR3 region: CSASFVAELEAFF. The DNA for the CDR3 is TGCAGTGCTAGTTTCGTGGCGGAGCTGGAAGCTTTCTTT.

There are a few counts of this clonotype. The chain employs TRBV28 and TRBJ2-3; D not resolved. From germline, CDR1 is MDHEN and CDR2 SYDVKM. The CDR3 is 13 amino acids. V was pared by 5 bases and J by 5 bases, with 11 bases between. The CDR3 DNA follows: TGTGCCAGCAGTGCTAGAGGTGGAGATACGCAGTATTTT. Translation gives CASSARGGDTQYF.

This clonotype came up a few times. At one boundary the junction diverges from the germline segment, which might be a read error. This chain links TRBV12-3 or TRBV12-4 with TRBJ2-5; D possibly corresponds to TRBD2 (5 bases). This CDR3 is 10 amino acids long. CDR3 nucleotides: TGTGCCAGCAGTGTAACCGGGATTTCATTC. This codes for CASSVTGISF.

This clonotype was seen just once. This rearrangement joins TRBV7-8 to TRBJ2-2; tentatively, D is TRBD1 or TRBD2 (5 bases each). CDR1 SGHVS and CDR2 FQNEAQ come from the germline V gene. The length of the CDR3 is 16 residues. The V and J ends lost 1 base and 2 bases respectively, with 11 bases between them. CDR3 residues: CASSLEYGTNTGELFF. The CDR3 nucleotides are TGTGCCAGCAGCTTAGAGTACGGGACCAACACCGGGGAGCTGTTTTTT.

This clonotype was detected a few times. This chain connects TRBV19 to TRBJ2-3, with D hard to call. Trimming removed 7 bases at V and 0 bases at J, with 11 bases between. In germline, CDR1 is LNHDA, CDR2 SQIVND (reference sequence). The CDR3 extends over 14 amino acids. The CDR3 sequence: CASTRARSTDTQYF. CDR3 coding DNA: TGTGCCAGTACCAGAGCGCGTAGCACAGATACGCAGTATTTT.

In this sample, this clonotype turned up many times. The gene calls are TRBV9 and TRBJ2-7, with D perhaps TRBD2 (5 bases). Germline-derived CDR1 and CDR2 are SGDLS and YYNGEE. The CDR3 extends over 15 amino acids. V lost 0 bases and J 2 bases, leaving 12 bases between the germline ends. The CDR3 region has the DNA TGTGCCAGCAGCGTAGGTCTAGCCTTAACCTACGAGCAGTACTTC. Translation gives CASSVGLALTYEQYF.

The rearrangement uses TRBV6-5 and TRBJ1-2; 7 bases map to TRBD1. After removal of 7 bases from V and 4 bases from J, the junction contained 3 bases not matched to a gene. The CDR3 is 12 residues long. CDR1 and CDR2 from the germline V gene are MNHEY and SVGAGI. The DNA for the CDR3 is TGTGCCAGCACGGGGGACAGCTATGGCTACACCTTC. Its translation is CASTGDSYGYTF.